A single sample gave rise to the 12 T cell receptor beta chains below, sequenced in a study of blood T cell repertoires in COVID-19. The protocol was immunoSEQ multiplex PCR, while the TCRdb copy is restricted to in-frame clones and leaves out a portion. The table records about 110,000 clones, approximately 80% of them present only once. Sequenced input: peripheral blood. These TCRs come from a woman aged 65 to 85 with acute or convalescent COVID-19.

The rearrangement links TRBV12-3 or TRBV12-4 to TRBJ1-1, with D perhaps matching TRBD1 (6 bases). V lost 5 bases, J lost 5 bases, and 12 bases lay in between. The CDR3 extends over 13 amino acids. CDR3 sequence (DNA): TGTGCCAGCAGTCGAAACAGGGATACTGAAGCTTTCTTT. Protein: CASSRNRDTEAFF.

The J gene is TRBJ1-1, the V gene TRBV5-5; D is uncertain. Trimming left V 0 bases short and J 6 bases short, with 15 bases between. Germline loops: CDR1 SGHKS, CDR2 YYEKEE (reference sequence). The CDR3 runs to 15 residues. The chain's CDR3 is CASSLGVRVDAEAFF. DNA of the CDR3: TGTGCCAGCAGCTTGGGGGTTCGGGTAGACGCTGAAGCTTTCTTT.

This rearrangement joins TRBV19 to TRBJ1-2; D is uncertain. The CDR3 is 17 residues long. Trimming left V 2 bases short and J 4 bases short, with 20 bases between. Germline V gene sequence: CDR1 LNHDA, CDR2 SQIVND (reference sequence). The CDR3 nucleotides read TGTGCCAGTAGTATACCCCACTCCGGTAGACATACCTATGGCTACACCTTC. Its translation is CASSIPHSGRHTYGYTF.

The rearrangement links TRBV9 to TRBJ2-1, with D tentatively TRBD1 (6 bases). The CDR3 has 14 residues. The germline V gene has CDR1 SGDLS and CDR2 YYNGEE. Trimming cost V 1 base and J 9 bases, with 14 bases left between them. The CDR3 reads CASSVQTQGSEQFF. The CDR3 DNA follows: TGTGCCAGCAGCGTACAGACACAGGGAAGTGAGCAGTTCTTC.

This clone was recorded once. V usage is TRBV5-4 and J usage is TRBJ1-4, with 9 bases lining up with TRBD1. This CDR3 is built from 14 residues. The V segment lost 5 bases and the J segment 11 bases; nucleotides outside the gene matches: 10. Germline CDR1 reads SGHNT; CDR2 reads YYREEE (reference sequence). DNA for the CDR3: TGTGCCAGCAGTCCGGGACAGGGTATTGAGAAACTGTTTTTT. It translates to CASSPGQGIEKLFF.

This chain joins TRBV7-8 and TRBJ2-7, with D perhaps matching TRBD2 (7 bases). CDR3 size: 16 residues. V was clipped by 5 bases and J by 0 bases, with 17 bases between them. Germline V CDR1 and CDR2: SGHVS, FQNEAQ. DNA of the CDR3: TGTGCCAGCAGCCCCAGAGGGGGGGGTTACTCCTACGAGCAGTACTTC. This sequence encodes CASSPRGGGYSYEQYF.

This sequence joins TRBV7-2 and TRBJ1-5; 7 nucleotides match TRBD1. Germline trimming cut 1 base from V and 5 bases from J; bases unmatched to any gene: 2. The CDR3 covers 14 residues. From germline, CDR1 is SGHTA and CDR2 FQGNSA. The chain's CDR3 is CASSLVDRDQPQHF. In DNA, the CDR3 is TGTGCCAGCAGCTTAGTCGACAGGGATCAGCCCCAGCATTTT.

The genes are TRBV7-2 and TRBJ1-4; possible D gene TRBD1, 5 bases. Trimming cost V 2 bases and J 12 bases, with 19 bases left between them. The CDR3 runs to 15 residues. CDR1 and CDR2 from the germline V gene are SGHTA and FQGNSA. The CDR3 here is CASSLRGTSAPELFF. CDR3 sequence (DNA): TGTGCCAGCAGCTTACGTGGGACTTCAGCTCCTGAACTGTTTTTT. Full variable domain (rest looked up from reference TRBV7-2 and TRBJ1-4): GAGVSQSPSNKVTEKGKDVELRCDPISGHTALYWYRQSLGQGLEFLIYFQGNSAPDKSGLPSDRFSAERTGGSVSTLTIQRTQQEDSAVYLCASSLRGTSAPELFFGSGTQLSVL.

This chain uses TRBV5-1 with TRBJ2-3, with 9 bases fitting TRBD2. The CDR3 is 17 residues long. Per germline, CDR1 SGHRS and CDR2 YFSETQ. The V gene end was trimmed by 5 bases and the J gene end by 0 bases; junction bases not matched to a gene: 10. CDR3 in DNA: TGCGCCAGCAGAGCGAGACTAGCGGAGCTCAGCACAGATACGCAGTATTTT. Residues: CASRARLAELSTDTQYF. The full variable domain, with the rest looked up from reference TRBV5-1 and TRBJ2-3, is KAGVTQTPRYLIKTRGQQVTLSCSPISGHRSVSWYQQTPGQGLQFLFEYFSETQRNKGNFPGRFSGRQFSNSRSEMNVSTLELGDSALYLCASRARLAELSTDTQYFGPGTRLTVL.

The CDR3 bases are TGCGCCAGCAGTCGAAGAGGACAGGGGGACACTGAAGCTTTCTTT. Residues: CASSRRGQGDTEAFF. J is TRBJ1-1 and V is TRBV4-3, with 10 bases that match TRBD1. The germline CDR1 and CDR2 sequences are LGHNA and YSLEER. Losses at the gene ends were 6 bases for V and 3 bases for J; bases not matched to a gene: 7. There are 15 residues in the CDR3.

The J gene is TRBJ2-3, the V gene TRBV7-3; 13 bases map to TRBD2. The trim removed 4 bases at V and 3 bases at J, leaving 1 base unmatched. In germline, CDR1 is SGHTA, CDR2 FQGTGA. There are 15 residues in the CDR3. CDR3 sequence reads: CASSSTSGRTDTQYF. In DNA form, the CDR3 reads TGTGCCAGCAGCTCGACTAGCGGGAGGACAGATACGCAGTATTTT. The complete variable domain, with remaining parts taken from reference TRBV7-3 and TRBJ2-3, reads GAGVSQTPSNKVTEKGKYVELRCDPISGHTALYWYRQSLGQGPEFLIYFQGTGAADDSGLPNDRFFAVRPEGSVSTLKIQRTERGDSAVYLCASSSTSGRTDTQYFGPGTRLTVL.

Written as DNA, the CDR3 is TGTGCCAGCAGTCGCAGGGGGCCCGACGAGCAGTACTTC. It encodes CASSRRGPDEQYF. The chain uses TRBV28 and TRBJ2-7, with 8 bases lining up with TRBD1. V shed 5 bases, J shed 5 bases, and the junction held 5 bases outside the gene matches. The germline V gene has CDR1 MDHEN and CDR2 SYDVKM. The CDR3 runs 13 residues. Drawing the rest from reference TRBV28 and TRBJ2-7, the complete variable domain is DVKVTQSSRYLVKRTGEKVFLECVQDMDHENMFWYRQDPGLGLRLIYFSYDVKMKEKGDIPEGYSVSREKKERFSLILESASTNQTSMYLCASSRRGPDEQYFGPGTRLTVT.